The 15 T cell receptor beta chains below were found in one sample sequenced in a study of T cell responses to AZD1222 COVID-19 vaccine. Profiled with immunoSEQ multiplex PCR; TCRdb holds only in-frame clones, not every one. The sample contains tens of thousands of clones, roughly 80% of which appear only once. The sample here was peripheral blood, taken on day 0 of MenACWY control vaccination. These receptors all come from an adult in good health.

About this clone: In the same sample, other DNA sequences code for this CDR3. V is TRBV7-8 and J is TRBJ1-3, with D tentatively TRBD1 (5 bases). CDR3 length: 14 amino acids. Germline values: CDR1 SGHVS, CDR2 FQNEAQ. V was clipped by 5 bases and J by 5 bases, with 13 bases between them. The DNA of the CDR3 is TGTGCCAGCAGCCTAGGCCAGGGAAGAAACACCATATATTTT. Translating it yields CASSLGQGRNTIYF.

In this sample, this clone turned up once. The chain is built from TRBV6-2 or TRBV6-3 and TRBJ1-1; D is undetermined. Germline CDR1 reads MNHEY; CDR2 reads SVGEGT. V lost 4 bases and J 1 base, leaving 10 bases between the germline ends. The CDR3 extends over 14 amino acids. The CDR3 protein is CASSSNIGNTEAFF. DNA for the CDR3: TGTGCCAGCAGTTCCAATATCGGGAACACTGAAGCTTTCTTT.

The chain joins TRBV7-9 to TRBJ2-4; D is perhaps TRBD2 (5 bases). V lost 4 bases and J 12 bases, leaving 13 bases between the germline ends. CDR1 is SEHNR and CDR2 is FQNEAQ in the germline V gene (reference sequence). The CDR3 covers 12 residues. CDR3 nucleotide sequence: TGTGCCAGCAGCTACAAGGGAGACTATCAGTACTTC. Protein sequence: CASSYKGDYQYF.

CDR3 residues: CASSTRGLIAGELFF. The CDR3 DNA sequence: TGTGCCAGCAGCACCCGGGGGTTAATTGCCGGGGAGCTGTTTTTT. The V and J genes are TRBV7-7 and TRBJ2-2; a weak D match, TRBD2 (6 bases). Germline assignment: CDR1 SSHAT and CDR2 FNYEAQ (reference sequence). The length of the CDR3 is 15 residues. Trimming cost V 5 bases and J 6 bases, with 16 bases left between them.

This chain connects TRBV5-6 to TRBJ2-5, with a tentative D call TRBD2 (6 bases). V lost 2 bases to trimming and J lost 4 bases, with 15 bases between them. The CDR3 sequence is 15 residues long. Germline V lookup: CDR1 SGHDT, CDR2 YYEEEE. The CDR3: CASSLRTLGGETQYF. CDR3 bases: TGTGCCAGCAGCTTAAGAACCCTCGGGGGAGAGACCCAGTACTTC.

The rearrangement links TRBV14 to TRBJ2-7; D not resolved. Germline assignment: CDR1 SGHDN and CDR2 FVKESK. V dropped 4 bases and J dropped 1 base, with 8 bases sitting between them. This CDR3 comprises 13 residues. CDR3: CASSRGSSYEQYF. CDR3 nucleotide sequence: TGTGCCAGCAGCCGAGGCAGTTCCTACGAGCAGTACTTC.

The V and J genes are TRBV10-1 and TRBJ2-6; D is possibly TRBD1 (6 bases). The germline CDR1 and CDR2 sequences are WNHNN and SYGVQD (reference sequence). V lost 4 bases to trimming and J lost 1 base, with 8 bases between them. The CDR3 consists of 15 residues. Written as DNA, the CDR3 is TGCGCCAGCAGTGGAGGGGGTTCTGGGGCCAACGTCCTGACTTTC. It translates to CASSGGGSGANVLTF.

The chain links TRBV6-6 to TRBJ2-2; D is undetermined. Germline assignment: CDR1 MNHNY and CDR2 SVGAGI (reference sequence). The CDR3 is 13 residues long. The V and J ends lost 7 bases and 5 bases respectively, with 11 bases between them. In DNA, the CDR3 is TGTGCCAGCAACAGAGAACCTACCGGGGAGCTGTTTTTT. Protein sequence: CASNREPTGELFF.

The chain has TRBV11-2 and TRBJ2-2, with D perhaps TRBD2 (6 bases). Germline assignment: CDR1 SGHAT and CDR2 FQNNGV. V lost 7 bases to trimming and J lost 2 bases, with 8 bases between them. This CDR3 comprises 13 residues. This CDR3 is CASIAVNTGELFF. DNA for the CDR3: TGTGCCAGCATAGCGGTTAACACCGGGGAGCTGTTTTTT.

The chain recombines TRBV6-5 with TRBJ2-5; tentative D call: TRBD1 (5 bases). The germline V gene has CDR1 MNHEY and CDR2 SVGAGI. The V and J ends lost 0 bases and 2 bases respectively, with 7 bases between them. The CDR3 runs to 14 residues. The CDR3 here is CASSYSDKQETQYF. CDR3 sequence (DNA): TGTGCCAGCAGTTACTCGGACAAACAAGAGACCCAGTACTTC.

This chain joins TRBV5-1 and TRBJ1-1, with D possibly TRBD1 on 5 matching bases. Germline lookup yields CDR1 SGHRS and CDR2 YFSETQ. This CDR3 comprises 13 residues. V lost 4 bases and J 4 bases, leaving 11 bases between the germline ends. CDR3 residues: CASSPGTGTEAFF. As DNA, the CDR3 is TGCGCCAGCAGCCCAGGGACGGGCACTGAAGCTTTCTTT.

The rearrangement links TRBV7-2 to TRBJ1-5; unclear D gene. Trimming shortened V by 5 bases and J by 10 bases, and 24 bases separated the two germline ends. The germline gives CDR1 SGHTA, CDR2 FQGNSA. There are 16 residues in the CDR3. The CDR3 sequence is CASSLLPGSAQPPQHF. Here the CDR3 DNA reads TGTGCCAGCAGCCTTTTACCTGGGAGCGCCCAGCCTCCCCAGCATTTT.

The CDR3 coding sequence is TGTGCCTGGAGGGGGGCGGGGACAGGGAGAGTCGAGCAGTACTTC. Translated: CAWRGAGTGRVEQYF. The chain joins TRBV30 to TRBJ2-7; TRBD1 matches 9 bases. Germline V gene lookup returns CDR1 GTSNPN and CDR2 SVGIG (reference sequence). There are 15 residues in the CDR3. The V and J ends lost 3 bases and 6 bases, in that order; junction bases with no gene match: 12. Combining the CDR3 with reference TRBV30 and TRBJ2-7 gives the whole variable domain SQTIHQWPATLVQPVGSPLSLECTVEGTSNPNLYWYRQAAGRGLQLLFYSVGIGQISSEVPQNLSASRPQDRQFILSSKKLLLSDSGFYLCAWRGAGTGRVEQYFGPGTRLTVT.

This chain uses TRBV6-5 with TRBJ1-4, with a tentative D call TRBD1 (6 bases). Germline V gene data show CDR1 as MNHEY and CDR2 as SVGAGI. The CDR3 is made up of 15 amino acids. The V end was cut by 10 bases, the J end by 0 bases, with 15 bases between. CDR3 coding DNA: TGTGCCACCCGGCAGGGGCTAGCAACTAATGAAAAACTGTTTTTT. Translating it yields CATRQGLATNEKLFF.

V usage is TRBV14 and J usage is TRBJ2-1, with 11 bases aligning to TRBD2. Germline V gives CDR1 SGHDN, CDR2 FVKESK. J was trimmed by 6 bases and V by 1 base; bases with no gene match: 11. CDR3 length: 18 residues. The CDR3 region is CASSQVLGIAGGGNEQFF. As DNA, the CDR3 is TGTGCCAGCAGCCAAGTCTTGGGAATAGCGGGAGGGGGCAATGAGCAGTTCTTC.